Listed below are T cell receptor beta chains from one sample, sequenced in a study of beta chain features in type 1 diabetes. Profiling relied on immunoSEQ multiplex PCR, and the TCRdb table lists in-frame clones only, not all of them. The sample consists of around 280,000 clones, roughly 8% of them appearing once. Sequenced sample: central memory CD4+ T cells from blood. Source of these receptors: a woman aged 18-29 years in good health. Both conserved end residues are part of each CDR3. D genes are given only for firm matches. Only some rows state a clone size, as once, few, many or a class for expanded clones.

abundance	d_gene	j_gene	v_gene	len	CDR3aa	CDR3nt
-	TRBD2	TRBJ2-7	TRBV4-3	15	CASSRRTSGSYEQYF	TGCGCCAGCAGCCGCCGGACTAGCGGGAGCTACGAGCAGTACTTC
few	TRBD2	TRBJ2-1	TRBV4-2	14	CASSTSGAYNEQFF	TGTGCCAGCAGCACTAGCGGGGCTTACAATGAGCAGTTCTTC
few	TRBD1	TRBJ1-1	TRBV27	14	CASSTGQGRTEAFF	TGTGCCAGCAGCACCGGACAGGGTAGAACTGAAGCTTTCTTT
-	-	TRBJ2-2	TRBV4-1	15	CASSPFQGGTGELFF	TGCGCCAGCAGCCCATTTCAGGGGGGAACCGGGGAGCTGTTTTTT
many	TRBD1	TRBJ1-4	TRBV6-6	15	CASSNRQGGHEKLFF	TGTGCCAGCAGTAACAGACAGGGGGGCCACGAAAAACTGTTTTTT
few	TRBD1	TRBJ1-2	TRBV2	13	CASDPGQGYGYTF	TGTGCCAGCGACCCGGGACAGGGCTATGGCTACACCTTC
few	-	TRBJ1-2	TRBV29-1	12	CSVVGSPRGYTF	TGCAGCGTTGTAGGCTCTCCGCGGGGCTACACCTTC
-	-	TRBJ1-1	TRBV5-4	13	CASSSEGNTEAFF	TGTGCCAGCAGCTCGGAGGGGAACACTGAAGCTTTCTTT
few	-	TRBJ2-1	TRBV11-2	12	CASSFSRNEQFF	TGTGCCAGCAGCTTCTCCAGGAATGAGCAGTTCTTC
few	-	TRBJ1-4	TRBV2	11	CASSEAEKLFF	TGTGCCAGCAGTGAAGCTGAAAAACTGTTTTTT
-	-	TRBJ1-3	TRBV5-8	19	CASSFEFWAGTLSGNTIYF	TGTGCCAGCAGCTTTGAGTTTTGGGCAGGCACACTCTCTGGAAACACCATATATTTT
few	-	TRBJ2-3	TRBV7-2	15	CASSFYLSSTDTQYF	TGTGCCAGCAGCTTCTACTTGTCCTCCACAGATACGCAGTATTTT
-	TRBD1	TRBJ1-5	TRBV2	15	CASRATGERGQPQHF	TGTGCCAGCAGGGCGACAGGGGAGCGTGGTCAGCCCCAGCATTTT
few	-	TRBJ2-5	TRBV9	14	CASSVEVEGETQYF	TGTGCCAGCAGCGTAGAAGTAGAGGGAGAGACCCAGTACTTC
few	-	TRBJ1-4	TRBV19	14	CASSRGEGLEKLFF	TGTGCCAGTAGTCGGGGGGAGGGGCTCGAAAAACTGTTTTTT
many	-	TRBJ1-4	TRBV28	11	CASSFTGKLFF	TGTGCCAGCAGTTTTACAGGGAAACTGTTTTTT
-	TRBD2	TRBJ2-1	TRBV4-2	16	CASSHLRTSGYNEQFF	TGTGCCAGCAGCCACTTAAGGACTAGCGGCTACAATGAGCAGTTCTTC
few	-	TRBJ2-4	TRBV6-5	15	CASSYSLAGKNIQYF	TGTGCCAGCAGTTACAGTTTGGCGGGGAAAAACATTCAGTACTTC
-	-	TRBJ1-2	TRBV30	18	CAWTKVPQNSRGFYGYTF	TGTGCCTGGACCAAGGTCCCGCAGAACTCTAGAGGGTTCTATGGCTACACCTTC
few	TRBD2	TRBJ2-3	TRBV9	14	CASSVATSGGAQYF	TGTGCCAGCAGCGTAGCCACTAGCGGGGGCGCGCAGTATTTT
few	TRBD1	TRBJ1-1	TRBV7-9	15	CASSTGQGRYTEAFF	TGTGCCAGCAGCACCGGACAGGGAAGGTACACTGAAGCTTTCTTT
many	-	TRBJ1-1	TRBV18	14	CASSPAARNTEAFF	TGTGCCAGCTCACCAGCAGCAAGGAACACTGAAGCTTTCTTT
few	TRBD2	TRBJ2-5	TRBV10-2	14	CASSEEWGGETQYF	TGCGCCAGCAGTGAAGAGTGGGGAGGGGAGACCCAGTACTTC
few	-	TRBJ2-1	TRBV30	14	CAWSVTGAYNEQFF	TGTGCCTGGAGTGTAACGGGGGCGTACAATGAGCAGTTCTTC
-	-	TRBJ1-6	TRBV9	13	CASSPLRDSPLHF	TGTGCCAGCAGTCCACTGCGGGATTCACCCCTCCACTTT
many	-	TRBJ1-1	TRBV6-5	14	CASVRRARNTEAFF	TGTGCCAGCGTGAGGAGGGCGCGGAACACTGAAGCTTTCTTT
many	TRBD1	TRBJ2-3	TRBV4-1	17	CASSHRDRGRMVDTQYF	TGCGCCAGCAGCCACCGAGACAGGGGGCGGATGGTAGATACGCAGTATTTT
-	-	TRBJ1-1	TRBV7-2	16	CASSPGTPIDNTEAFF	TGTGCCAGCAGCCCAGGGACACCGATTGACAACACTGAAGCTTTCTTT
-	TRBD2	TRBJ2-1	TRBV18	22	CASSQPRPGASGPFFLANEQFF	TGTGCCAGCTCCCAACCTCGGCCCGGGGCTAGCGGTCCCTTTTTCCTCGCTAATGAGCAGTTCTTC